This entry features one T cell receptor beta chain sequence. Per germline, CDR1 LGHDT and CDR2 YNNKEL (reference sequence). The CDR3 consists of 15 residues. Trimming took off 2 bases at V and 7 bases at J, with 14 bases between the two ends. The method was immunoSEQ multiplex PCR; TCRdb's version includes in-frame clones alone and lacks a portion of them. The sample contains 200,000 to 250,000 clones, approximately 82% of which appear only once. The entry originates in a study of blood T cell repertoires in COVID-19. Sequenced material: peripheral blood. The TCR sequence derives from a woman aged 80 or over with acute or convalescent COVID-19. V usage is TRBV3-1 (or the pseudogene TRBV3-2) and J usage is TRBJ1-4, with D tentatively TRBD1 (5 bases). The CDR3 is CASSQRAGILEKLFF. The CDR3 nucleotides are TGTGCCAGCAGCCAAAGGGCAGGGATCCTTGAAAAACTGTTTTTT.